This TCR beta chain was profiled in a study of neurological immune-mediated disorders. Germline V gene lookup returns CDR1 SGHVS and CDR2 FQNEAQ. The CDR3 has 14 amino acids. Trimming cost V 2 bases and J 7 bases, with 14 bases left between them. This clonotype was counted many times. As for time point: longitudinal time-point 3. cDNA synthesis was performed by 5'RACE with 10-nucleotide random UMIs. TCRdb redid the calling of the 5' RACE reads with MiXCR, one entry per CDR3 protein. The table shows fewer than 110,000 distinct CDR3 sequences, with 9.5% to 14% occurring only once. The sequence was collected from a female donor with HTLV-1-associated myelopathy (HAM/TSP). V and J are TRBV7-8 and TRBJ2-5; D uncertain. The sequenced sample consisted of PBMCs. The CDR3 bases are TGTGCCAGCAGCTTACAAGCAGGCGTAGGGACCCAGTACTTC. Its protein is CASSLQAGVGTQYF.